Shown below are 3 T cell receptor beta chains from a single sample sequenced in a study of blood T cell repertoires in COVID-19 (dated by TCRdb to the early 2020s). To prepare the library, the immunoSEQ multiplex PCR assay was applied. TCRdb obtained this table from immuneACCESS and retained in-frame rearrangements with V and J assigned. These tables miss some clones; where compared with another copy, unresolved V genes account for less than half of the shortfall, and the remainder is unexplained. In this sample the table shows 120,000 to 150,000 clones, more than 70% of which occur a single time. The ten largest clones add up to 13% of the sample. Sequencing used peripheral blood. The receptors come from a man in his sixties with active or convalescent COVID-19.

This clone was seen more than once but under ten times. The chain carries TRBV5-1 and TRBJ2-7; D might be TRBD1 (7 bases). This CDR3 region has 13 residues. V gave up 5 bases and J gave up 7 bases, with 16 bases separating them. CDR1 and CDR2 (germline): SGHRS, YFSETQ. The CDR3 coding sequence is TGCGCCAGCAGATCCGACAGGGAGGAAGAGCAGTACTTC. Its protein product is CASRSDREEEQYF.

The rearrangement joins TRBV3-1 (or the pseudogene TRBV3-2) to TRBJ2-6, with 7 bases that match TRBD2. Unmatched junction bases numbered 4, after V lost 5 bases and J lost 0 bases. Per germline, CDR1 LGHDT and CDR2 YNNKEL (reference sequence). CDR3 length: 16 amino acids. The CDR3 is CASSSSGGSGANVLTF. The CDR3, as DNA: TGTGCCAGCAGCTCATCGGGGGGCTCTGGGGCCAACGTCCTGACTTTC.

Only a few counts were recorded for this clone. The chain carries TRBV19 and TRBJ2-6, with D perhaps TRBD1 (6 bases). In germline, CDR1 is LNHDA, CDR2 SQIVND (reference sequence). This CDR3 has 17 residues. Trimming took 0 bases from V and 0 from J, leaving 9 bases between them. Written as DNA, the CDR3 is TGTGCCAGTAGTATAGAACAGGGATTCTCTGGGGCCAACGTCCTGACTTTC. It translates to CASSIEQGFSGANVLTF.